These 24 T cell receptor beta chains originate from one sample sequenced in a study of tumor and adjacent non-tumor tissue in lung cancer. Three rounds of nested PCR, following a modified ARM-PCR protocol, produced the TCRbeta library. TCRdb independently ran MiXCR on the multiplex PCR reads; one entry per CDR3 protein. The sample lists around 70,000 distinct CDR3 sequences, roughly 72% seen once, with roughly 28% in the top ten. The template was RNA from unsorted bulk tissue. Sequenced material: lung tumor tissue. The receptor set was obtained from a man aged 55-75 years with non-small cell lung cancer.

Points on this clonotype: This may arise from a read error, as a much more abundant clone is one base away. The chain has TRBV20-1 and TRBJ1-5; perhaps TRBD1 as D (5 bases). CDR3 length: 12 amino acids. Germline V CDR1 and CDR2: DFQATT, SNEGSKA (reference sequence). The ends were cut back, 3 bases at V and 7 bases at J, with 10 bases in the middle. The CDR3 spells CSASSRDQPQHF. CDR3 DNA: TGCAGTGCTAGCAGTAGGGACCAGCCCCAGCATTTT.

The V call is TRBV11-3, the J call TRBJ2-5; tentatively, D is TRBD1 or TRBD2 (5 bases each). The CDR3 has 14 amino acids. Trimming removed 7 bases from V and 5 bases from J, with 17 bases in between. Per germline, CDR1 SGHNT and CDR2 YENEEA. The CDR3 DNA follows: TGTGCCAGCAACCCTACCGGGGCCGAGGAGACCCAGTACTTC. This sequence encodes CASNPTGAEETQYF.

This clonotype was recorded only once. The chain carries TRBV6-1 and TRBJ2-2, with 9 bases identical to TRBD1. This CDR3 is built from 17 residues. Germline V CDR1 and CDR2: MNHNS, SASEGT. With 6 bases clipped from V and 9 bases from J, the junction kept 17 bases outside the gene matches. This chain's CDR3 is CASRKDRGVVHIRELFF. CDR3 DNA: TGTGCCAGCAGGAAGGACAGGGGTGTGGTCCATATCAGGGAGCTGTTTTTT.

As for this clonotype: Compared with germline, one end of the junction differs, possibly owing to a read error. V is TRBV5-1 and J is TRBJ2-6; possibly TRBD1 or TRBD2 for D (6 bases each). The CDR3 has 16 amino acids. Looked up from germline, CDR1 is SGHRS and CDR2 is YFSETQ. The CDR3 DNA follows: TGCGCCAGCAGCTTACCACAGGGACGGGGGACCAACGTACTGACTTTC. It encodes CASSLPQGRGTNVLTF.

Note on this clonotype: A much larger clone differs from this one at a single base, so this may be a read error. The J gene is TRBJ2-5, the V gene TRBV6-1; 8 positions match TRBD2. The germline V gene encodes CDR1 MNHNS and CDR2 SASEGT. The CDR3 runs to 14 residues. V shed 10 bases, J shed 4 bases, and the junction held 11 bases outside the gene matches. CDR3 nucleotide sequence: TGTGCCACCTCCCCGACTAGCGAGAGAGAGACCCAGTACTTC. Amino acids: CATSPTSERETQYF.

Comment on this clonotype: At one end the junction does not follow the germline gene, possibly because of a read error. The chain carries TRBV20-1 and TRBJ2-3; maybe TRBD1 (6 bases). The germline CDR1 and CDR2 sequences are DFQATT and SNEGSKA (reference sequence). CDR3 length: 16 residues. CDR3 bases: TGTAGTGCTAGCAGCTGGACCTCAGGGGGCACAGATACGCAGTATTTT. Translating it yields CSASSWTSGGTDTQYF.

As for this clonotype: An end of the junction does not agree with germline; a read error may underlie this. The chain recombines TRBV20-1 with TRBJ2-7, with D possibly TRBD1 on 5 matching bases. Germline V gives CDR1 DFQATT, CDR2 SNEGSKA (reference sequence). This CDR3 is 15 amino acids long. As DNA, the CDR3 is TGCAGTGCCAGAGTCCTCCGGACATGGGATTACGAGCAGTACTTC. Translation gives CSARVLRTWDYEQYF.

This clonotype appeared many times. Since a much larger clone is just one base distant, this may be a read error. The chain links TRBV6-6 to TRBJ1-1; D is undetermined. Germline assignment: CDR1 MNHNY and CDR2 SVGAGI (reference sequence). Trimming took 0 bases from V and 7 from J, leaving 9 bases between them. The CDR3 runs to 13 residues. The CDR3: CASSYSGSYEAFF. The CDR3 coding sequence is TGTGCCAGCAGTTACTCGGGCAGCTATGAAGCTTTCTTT.

This clonotype was seen repeatedly, ten times or more. The chain has TRBV6-1 and TRBJ2-1, with 7 bases that match TRBD2. The CDR3 extends over 12 amino acids. Germline trimming cut 6 bases from V and 15 bases from J; bases unmatched to any gene: 11. Germline assignment: CDR1 MNHNS and CDR2 SASEGT. CDR3 nucleotides: TGTGCCAGCAGAGATTACAGCGGGAAAGGGTTCTTC. Translating gives CASRDYSGKGFF.

This clonotype was detected once. An end of the junction differs from the germline gene, which may be a read error. V is TRBV29-1 and J is TRBJ1-2; maybe TRBD1 (6 bases). The CDR3 length is 11 residues. CDR1 is SQVTM and CDR2 is ANQGSEA in the germline V gene. CDR3 DNA sequence: TGCTGCGTTGCCAGGGGTTATGGCTACACCTTC. It specifies CCVARGYGYTF.

Remarks on this clonotype: One end of the junction fails to match germline, which may point to a read error. CDR3 coding DNA: TGTGCTAGCAGCCAAGATTACTACGAGGAGTACTTC. Translation gives CASSQDYYEEYF. This chain uses TRBV14 with TRBJ2-7; D remains unclear. The germline gives CDR1 SGHDN, CDR2 FVKESK. The CDR3 runs to 12 residues.

Many counts were recorded for this clonotype. The chain recombines TRBV6-2 or TRBV6-3 with TRBJ2-1; 7 bases match TRBD1. The CDR3 totals 12 residues. CDR1 MNHEY and CDR2 SVGEGT come from the germline V gene. V lost 9 bases and J lost 8; bases outside the gene matches: 7. The CDR3 sequence: CASADRADEQFF. The CDR3, as DNA: TGTGCCAGTGCCGACAGGGCGGATGAGCAGTTCTTC.

For this clonotype: The junction departs from the called germline gene at one end, perhaps through a read error. J is TRBJ2-1 and V is TRBV29-1; D might be TRBD1 (5 bases). Germline CDR1 and CDR2: SQVTM and ANQGSEA. CDR3 length: 13 amino acids. CDR3 sequence: CSVRDSSYSEQFF. The CDR3 nucleotides read TGCAGCGTCCGTGACAGTTCCTACAGTGAGCAGTTCTTC.

Details on this clonotype: This sequence may be a read error, since a much larger clone differs from it by one base. This likely comes from a read error, as the CDR3 has no conserved phenylalanine or tryptophan at its end. The gene calls are TRBV7-9 and TRBJ2-5; the D gene is possibly TRBD2 (5 bases). V lost 5 bases and J lost 5, with 9 bases in between. The CDR3 contains 12 residues. Per germline, CDR1 SEHNR and CDR2 FQNEAQ (reference sequence). DNA of the CDR3: TGTGCCAGCAGCACGGGGAGTGAGACCCAGTACTGC. It translates to CASSTGSETQYC.

On this clonotype itself: A read error may account for a junction end that differs from germline. The chain carries TRBV20-1 and TRBJ1-5, with 8 bases aligning to TRBD1. The CDR3 totals 16 residues. Per the germline V gene, CDR1 is DFQATT and CDR2 is SNEGSKA (reference sequence). CDR3 in DNA: TGCAGTGCTAGAGATGACAGGGGATATAGCAATCAGCCACAGGATTTT. Protein sequence: CSARDDRGYSNQPQDF.

The chain links TRBV24-1 to TRBJ2-7; D is unclear. Germline loops: CDR1 KGHDR, CDR2 SFDVKD. The V end lost 12 bases, the J end lost 3 bases, and 20 bases lay between the germline ends. The CDR3 sequence is 14 residues long. CDR3 nucleotides: TGTGCCGCCATGGGATTAGCAGAAAACTACGAGCAGTACTTC. Protein: CAAMGLAENYEQYF.

This clonotype was counted at least ten times. The chain combines TRBV7-8 with TRBJ2-7; TRBD2 matches 10 bases. Germline assignment: CDR1 SGHVS and CDR2 FQNEAQ. With V trimmed by 4 bases and J by 5 bases, 8 bases remained unmatched. The CDR3 has 15 amino acids. Written as DNA, the CDR3 is TGTGCCAGCAGCTCCGACCTAGCGGGAGCACACGAGCAGTACTTC. Translation: CASSSDLAGAHEQYF. Full variable domain (missing parts from reference TRBV7-8 and TRBJ2-7): GAGVSQSPRYKVAKRGQDVALRCDPISGHVSLFWYQQALGQGPEFLTYFQNEAQLDKSGLPSDRFFAERPEGSVSTLKIQRTQQEDSAVYLCASSSDLAGAHEQYFGPGTRLTVT.

The chain combines TRBV6-1 with TRBJ2-5; D gene ambiguous. V lost 10 bases and J lost 5, with 14 bases in between. This CDR3 has 12 amino acids. Germline CDR1 and CDR2: MNHNS and SASEGT. The chain's CDR3 is CANNIKGETQYF. DNA of the CDR3: TGTGCCAACAATATTAAAGGGGAGACCCAGTACTTC.

To note about this clonotype: Relative to the germline gene, one junction end is altered; a read error may explain this. The rearrangement uses TRBV6-2 or TRBV6-3 and TRBJ2-1; D gene uncertain. The germline V gene encodes CDR1 MNHEY and CDR2 SVGEGT. The CDR3 extends over 17 amino acids. The CDR3 loop reads CASSYDWPDKLYNEQLF. In DNA form, the CDR3 reads TGTGCCAGCAGTTACGACTGGCCTGATAAATTATACAATGAGCAGCTCTTT.

A remark on this clonotype: Germline is not matched at one junction end, which may reflect a read error. V is TRBV10-3 and J is TRBJ1-3; TRBD1 aligns across 7 bases. The germline gives CDR1 ENHRY, CDR2 SYGVKD. The CDR3 has 15 residues. Here the CDR3 reads CVIRGTGTAGNTIYF. DNA of the CDR3: TGTGTCATCAGGGGAACGGGGACAGCAGGAAACACCATATATTTT.

This clonotype was observed at least ten times. The V and J genes are TRBV12-3 or TRBV12-4 and TRBJ2-1; D unclear. V gave up 5 bases and J gave up 0 bases, with 14 bases separating them. This CDR3 is built from 16 residues. The CDR3 sequence is CASSHGRSSSYNEQFF. Written as DNA, the CDR3 is TGTGCCAGCAGTCACGGACGGTCGAGCTCCTACAATGAGCAGTTCTTC.

Points on this clonotype: The junction differs from germline at one of its ends, possibly a read error. The chain recombines TRBV7-8 with TRBJ1-1; D is ambiguous. The CDR3 contains 13 residues. Germline CDR1 and CDR2: SGHVS and FQNEAQ. CDR3 sequence: CASSLGMNTEAFF. In nucleotides, the CDR3 is TGTGCCAGTAGCTTAGGGATGAACACTGAAGCTTTCTTT.

Notes on this clonotype: The junction does not match germline at one end; this may be a read error. J is TRBJ2-1 and V is TRBV12-3 or TRBV12-4; 15 nucleotides line up with TRBD2. This CDR3 has 15 amino acids. In DNA form, the CDR3 reads TGTGTCAGCACCCATGGACTAGCGGGGGGGCATGAGCAGTTCTTC. Amino acid sequence: CVSTHGLAGGHEQFF.

With regard to this clonotype: Germline is not matched at one junction end, which may reflect a read error. The chain carries TRBV29-1 and TRBJ1-1, with D perhaps matching TRBD1 (5 bases). The CDR3 consists of 12 residues. Germline CDR1 reads SQVTM; CDR2 reads ANQGSEA. The CDR3 spells CSLAEGRTEALF. DNA for the CDR3: TGCAGCTTAGCAGAGGGGAGGACTGAAGCTTTATTT.